These 23 T cell receptor beta chains originate from one sample sequenced in a study of control samples from healthy donors and cancer patients. Sequencing was performed with immunoSEQ multiplex PCR; in TCRdb, only in-frame clones are kept and a portion is missing. This table has approximately 81,000 clones, about 93% appearing once. The sample comprised blood. The origin of the receptors is a woman between 18 and 29 years old in good health.

This clone was picked up a small number of times. The V gene is TRBV3-1 (or the pseudogene TRBV3-2), the J gene TRBJ2-1, with D possibly being TRBD1 (5 bases). V was trimmed by 4 bases and J by 6 bases, leaving 10 bases between them. Germline CDR1 and CDR2: LGHDT and YNNKEL (reference sequence). The CDR3 is made up of 13 amino acids. This CDR3 is CASSRGWGNEQFF. The CDR3 coding sequence is TGTGCCAGCAGCCGGGGCTGGGGCAATGAGCAGTTCTTC.

The genes are TRBV7-9 and TRBJ2-7, with a tentative D call TRBD1 (6 bases). Trimming cost V 5 bases and J 1 base, with 9 bases left between them. The CDR3 has 13 amino acids. CDR1 SEHNR and CDR2 FQNEAQ come from the germline V gene (reference sequence). Written as DNA, the CDR3 is TGTGCCAGCAGCCCTACAGGGTCCTACGAGCAGTACTTC. This codes for CASSPTGSYEQYF.

This chain connects TRBV19 to TRBJ2-7, with D unresolved. Trimming removed 3 bases at V and 6 bases at J, with 15 bases between. Germline CDR1 and CDR2: LNHDA and SQIVND (reference sequence). The CDR3 extends over 14 amino acids. Here the CDR3 reads CASSMTLEVVEQYF. The CDR3 nucleotides are TGTGCCAGTAGTATGACACTTGAGGTTGTCGAGCAGTACTTC.

The rearrangement uses TRBV4-1 and TRBJ2-3; 10 bases align to TRBD2. The CDR3 sequence is 16 residues long. V trimming: 1 base; J trimming: 4 bases; junction bases outside the gene matches: 5. Germline V CDR1 and CDR2: MGHRA, YSYEKL. The chain's CDR3 is CASSQVTAGGPDTQYF. CDR3 DNA: TGCGCCAGCAGCCAAGTGACAGCGGGGGGGCCAGATACGCAGTATTTT.

The count of this clone is one. V gene TRBV5-8 combines with J gene TRBJ2-2, with 12 nucleotides matching TRBD2. After removal of 0 bases from V and 0 bases from J, the junction contained 3 bases not matched to a gene. Germline V gene lookup returns CDR1 SGHTS and CDR2 YDEGEE. The CDR3 has 18 amino acids. The CDR3 bases are TGTGCCAGCAGCTTGGAAGGACTAGCGGGATCGAACACCGGGGAGCTGTTTTTT. Its protein product is CASSLEGLAGSNTGELFF.

The V call is TRBV6-5, the J call TRBJ1-4; a possible D gene is TRBD1 (5 bases). CDR3 length: 14 residues. Germline loops: CDR1 MNHEY, CDR2 SVGAGI. Trimming shortened V by 5 bases and J by 11 bases, and 18 bases separated the two germline ends. This CDR3 reads CASSIRQPRGKLFF. The CDR3 bases are TGTGCCAGCAGTATCCGACAGCCCCGTGGGAAACTGTTTTTT.

This rearrangement joins TRBV4-3 to TRBJ2-1, with 12 bases identical to TRBD2. There are 17 residues in the CDR3. Trimming took 6 bases from V and 3 from J; bases not matched to a gene: 9. Germline CDR1 LGHNA, CDR2 YSLEER. The CDR3 DNA sequence: TGCGCCAGCAGTCCAAGCCCGACTAGCGGGAGCTACAATGAGCAGTTCTTC. Protein product: CASSPSPTSGSYNEQFF.

V gene TRBV29-1 combines with J gene TRBJ2-1, with TRBD2 identical over 14 bases. The CDR3 runs to 16 residues. V shed 0 bases, J shed 8 bases, and the junction held 6 bases outside the gene matches. Germline lookup yields CDR1 SQVTM and CDR2 ANQGSEA. CDR3 residues: CSVEDRLAGGPYEQFF. CDR3 bases: TGCAGCGTTGAAGATAGACTAGCGGGGGGGCCTTATGAGCAGTTCTTC.

CDR3 amino acids: CASSLGGGYGGYTF. The CDR3 DNA reads TGTGCCAGCAGCTTGGGTGGGGGCTACGGGGGCTACACCTTC. The chain carries TRBV5-4 and TRBJ1-2; a possible D gene is TRBD1 (6 bases). CDR1 and CDR2 (germline): SGHNT, YYREEE (reference sequence). The V end lost 0 bases, the J end lost 8 bases, and 14 bases lay between the germline ends. This CDR3 is built from 14 residues.

The chain uses TRBV28 and TRBJ2-7; D gene unclear. V was trimmed by 8 bases and J by 1 base, leaving 18 bases between them. In germline, CDR1 is MDHEN, CDR2 SYDVKM. The CDR3 spans 15 residues. The CDR3 nucleotides read TGTGCCAGCCTTTCTATGGCTGCCGTTTCCTACGAGCAGTACTTC. Translated, it gives CASLSMAAVSYEQYF.

A single count supports this clone. The rearrangement joins TRBV6-6 to TRBJ1-1; maybe TRBD1 (5 bases). This CDR3 has 15 residues. Germline CDR1 reads MNHNY; CDR2 reads SVGAGI (reference sequence). Trimming removed 6 bases from V and 5 bases from J, with 19 bases in between. The CDR3 DNA reads TGTGCCAGCAGCCGCTCCACGGGGGGGTATACTGAAGCTTTCTTT. This encodes CASSRSTGGYTEAFF.

This clone was counted a single time. The rearrangement links TRBV7-2 to TRBJ2-7; no definite D call. The V and J ends lost 5 bases and 0 bases respectively, with 20 bases between them. The CDR3 loop spans 17 amino acids. Germline lookup yields CDR1 SGHTA and CDR2 FQGNSA. The CDR3 here is CASSPSPKSFSSYEQYF. The CDR3 DNA sequence: TGTGCCAGCAGCCCCTCCCCTAAATCCTTTAGCTCCTACGAGCAGTACTTC.

The chain links TRBV5-1 to TRBJ2-6, with D possibly matching TRBD1 (6 bases). Trimming pared 2 bases from V and 0 bases from J, leaving 9 bases between. This CDR3 contains 16 residues. The V gene's germline CDR1 is SGHRS and CDR2 YFSETQ. The CDR3 sequence is CASSFGQSSGANVLTF. DNA of the CDR3: TGCGCCAGCAGCTTCGGACAGAGCTCTGGGGCCAACGTCCTGACTTTC.

This chain's CDR3 is CASSLRDGSYEQYF. DNA of the CDR3: TGTGCCAGCAGTCTTCGGGATGGTTCCTACGAGCAGTACTTC. This sequence joins TRBV6-2 or TRBV6-3 and TRBJ2-7; the D gene is possibly TRBD2 (5 bases). The V gene's germline CDR1 is MNHEY and CDR2 SVGEGT. The CDR3 has 14 amino acids. With 5 bases removed from V and 1 base from J, the gap between germline ends came to 12 bases.

V usage is TRBV4-1 and J usage is TRBJ2-7; 7 bases agree with TRBD2. Germline CDR1 is MGHRA and CDR2 is YSYEKL. This CDR3 is 15 amino acids long. V lost 0 bases, J lost 2 bases, and 4 bases stayed unmatched. The CDR3 DNA reads TGCGCCAGCAGCCAAGAACTAGCGCCAACCTACGAGCAGTACTTC. Its protein product is CASSQELAPTYEQYF.

The chain employs TRBV7-9 and TRBJ1-4; D gene ambiguous. This CDR3 is built from 19 residues. The ends were cut back, 7 bases at V and 6 bases at J, with 30 bases in the middle. CDR1 and CDR2 (germline): SEHNR, FQNEAQ (reference sequence). The CDR3 bases are TGTGCCAGCACTACTCATAGCCAGCCCGAGGTCAGAGGATATGAAAAACTGTTTTTT. Protein sequence: CASTTHSQPEVRGYEKLFF. The entire variable domain, with the rest obtained from reference TRBV7-9 and TRBJ1-4, is as follows: DTGVSQNPRHKITKRGQNVTFRCDPISEHNRLYWYRQTLGQGPEFLTYFQNEAQLEKSRLLSDRFSAERPKGSFSTLEIQRTEQGDSAMYLCASTTHSQPEVRGYEKLFFGSGTQLSVL.

This clone appeared a single time. V gene TRBV7-9 combines with J gene TRBJ1-4, with D maybe TRBD1 (6 bases). Trimming pared 0 bases from V and 2 bases from J, leaving 7 bases between. CDR3 size: 15 residues. Germline CDR1 reads SEHNR; CDR2 reads FQNEAQ (reference sequence). CDR3 coding DNA: TGTGCCAGCAGCTTAGCCCAGGGGACTAATGAAAAACTGTTTTTT. It translates to CASSLAQGTNEKLFF.

The rearrangement joins TRBV27 to TRBJ1-5; 7 nucleotides match TRBD1. The germline V gene encodes CDR1 MNHEY and CDR2 SMNVEV (reference sequence). There are 14 residues in the CDR3. The trim removed 7 bases at V and 1 base at J, leaving 4 bases unmatched. CDR3 amino acids: CASTTGESNQPQHF. CDR3 in DNA: TGTGCCAGCACTACAGGGGAGAGCAATCAGCCCCAGCATTTT.

V usage is TRBV19 and J usage is TRBJ2-2; no definite D call. Trimming took off 4 bases at V and 10 bases at J, with 10 bases between the two ends. In germline, CDR1 is LNHDA, CDR2 SQIVND (reference sequence). The CDR3 consists of 12 residues. CDR3 amino acids: CASSRGEMELFF. For the CDR3, the DNA is TGTGCCAGTAGTAGAGGTGAAATGGAGCTGTTTTTT.

The chain joins TRBV19 to TRBJ1-1; 7 nucleotides align to TRBD1. CDR3 length equals 14 residues. From germline, CDR1 is LNHDA and CDR2 SQIVND (reference sequence). The V segment lost 8 bases and the J segment 5 bases; nucleotides outside the gene matches: 11. This chain's CDR3 is CASQTGQLSTEAFF. DNA for the CDR3: TGTGCCAGTCAAACGGGACAGCTATCAACTGAAGCTTTCTTT.

The V gene is TRBV27, the J gene TRBJ2-7, with D tentatively TRBD1 (5 bases). CDR1 and CDR2 from the germline V gene are MNHEY and SMNVEV (reference sequence). The CDR3 covers 13 residues. Trimming pared 2 bases from V and 0 bases from J, leaving 5 bases between. CDR3 in DNA: TGTGCCAGCAGTTTAAGGGGCTCCTACGAGCAGTACTTC. This gives the protein CASSLRGSYEQYF.

The chain uses TRBV25-1 and TRBJ2-1; possible D gene TRBD1, 5 bases. CDR1 is MGHDK, CDR2 SYGVNS, per germline. Trimming shortened V by 8 bases and J by 6 bases, and 20 bases separated the two germline ends. The CDR3 contains 15 residues. This CDR3 reads CASQQTGPSVNEQFF. The CDR3 coding sequence is TGTGCCAGCCAACAAACAGGTCCAAGTGTCAATGAGCAGTTCTTC.

The chain is built from TRBV6-2 or TRBV6-3 and TRBJ2-7; no definite D call. Germline V gene sequence: CDR1 MNHEY, CDR2 SVGEGT. Trimming removed 4 bases from V and 6 bases from J, with 13 bases in between. CDR3 length: 13 residues. CDR3 protein: CASSSSEKGEQYF. The CDR3 DNA is TGTGCCAGCAGTTCTTCAGAGAAGGGCGAGCAGTACTTC.